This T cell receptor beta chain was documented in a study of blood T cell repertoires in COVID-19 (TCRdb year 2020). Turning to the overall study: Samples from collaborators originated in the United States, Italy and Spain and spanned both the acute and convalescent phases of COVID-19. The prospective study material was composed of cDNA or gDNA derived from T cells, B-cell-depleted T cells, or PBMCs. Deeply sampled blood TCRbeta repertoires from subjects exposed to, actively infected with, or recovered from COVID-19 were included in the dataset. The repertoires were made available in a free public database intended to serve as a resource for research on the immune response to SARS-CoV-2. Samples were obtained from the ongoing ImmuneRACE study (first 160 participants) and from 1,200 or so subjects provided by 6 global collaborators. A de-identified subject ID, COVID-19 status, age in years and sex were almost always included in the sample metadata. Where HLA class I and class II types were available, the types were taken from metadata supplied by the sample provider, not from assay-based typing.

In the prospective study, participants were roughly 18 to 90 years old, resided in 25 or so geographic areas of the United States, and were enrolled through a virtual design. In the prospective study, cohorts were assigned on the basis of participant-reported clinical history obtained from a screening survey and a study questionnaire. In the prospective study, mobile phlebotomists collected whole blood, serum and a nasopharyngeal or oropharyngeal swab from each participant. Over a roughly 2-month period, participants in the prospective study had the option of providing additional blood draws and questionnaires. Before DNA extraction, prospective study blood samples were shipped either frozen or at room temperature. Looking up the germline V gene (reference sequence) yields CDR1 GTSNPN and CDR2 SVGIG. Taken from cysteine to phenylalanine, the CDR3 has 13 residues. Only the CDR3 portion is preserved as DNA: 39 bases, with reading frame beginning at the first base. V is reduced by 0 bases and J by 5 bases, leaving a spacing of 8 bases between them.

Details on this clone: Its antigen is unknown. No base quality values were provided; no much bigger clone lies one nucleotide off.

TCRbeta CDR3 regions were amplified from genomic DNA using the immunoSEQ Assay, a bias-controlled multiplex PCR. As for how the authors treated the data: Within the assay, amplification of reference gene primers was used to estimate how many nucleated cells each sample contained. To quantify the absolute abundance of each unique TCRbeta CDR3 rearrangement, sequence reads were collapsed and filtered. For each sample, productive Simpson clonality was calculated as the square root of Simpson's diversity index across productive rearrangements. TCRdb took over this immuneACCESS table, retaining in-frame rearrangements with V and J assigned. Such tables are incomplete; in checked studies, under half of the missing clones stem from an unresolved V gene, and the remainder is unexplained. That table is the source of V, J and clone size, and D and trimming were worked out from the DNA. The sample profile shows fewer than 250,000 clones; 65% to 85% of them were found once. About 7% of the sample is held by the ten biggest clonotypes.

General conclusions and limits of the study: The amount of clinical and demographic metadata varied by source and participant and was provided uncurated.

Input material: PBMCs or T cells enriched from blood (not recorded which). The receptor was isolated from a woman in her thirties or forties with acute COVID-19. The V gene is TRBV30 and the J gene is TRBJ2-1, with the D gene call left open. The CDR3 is CAWSVRSDNEQFF. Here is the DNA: TGTGCCTGGAGTGTACGTAGTGACAATGAGCAGTTCTTC. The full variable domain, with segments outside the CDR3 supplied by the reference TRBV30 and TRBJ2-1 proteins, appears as SQTIHQWPATLVQPVGSPLSLECTVEGTSNPNLYWYRQAAGRGLQLLFYSVGIGQISSEVPQNLSASRPQDRQFILSSKKLLLSDSGFYLCAWSVRSDNEQFFGPGTRLTVL.